The 16 T cell receptor beta chains reported below all come from one sample, sequenced in a study of blood T cell repertoires in COVID-19. Assay: immunoSEQ multiplex PCR; the TCRdb copy retains only in-frame clones and omits some. The sample yields 100,000 to 150,000 clones, 85% to 90% seen once. The sequenced sample was peripheral blood. The receptors were gathered from a man between 50 and 59 years old with acute or convalescent COVID-19.

V usage is TRBV7-2 and J usage is TRBJ1-4; the match to TRBD1 covers 7 bases. Germline CDR1 is SGHTA and CDR2 is FQGNSA. V dropped 5 bases and J dropped 2; count of bases not matched to a gene: 5. The CDR3 loop spans 15 amino acids. CDR3 bases: TGTGCCAGCAGCAAACAGGGGCCGACTAATGAAAAACTGTTTTTT. It translates to CASSKQGPTNEKLFF.

The chain has TRBV12-2 and TRBJ2-2; the table's D call TRBD2 went unverified against the DNA. TRBV12-2 is labeled a pseudogene. The CDR3 runs to 16 residues. CDR3 nucleotide sequence: TGTGCAAGTCGCTTAGGATACGGGGAGAACACCGGGGAGCTGTTTTTT. Translating gives CASRLGYGENTGELFF.

This rearrangement joins TRBV21-1 to TRBJ2-5; no DNA check was done on the table's D call, TRBD2. TRBV21-1 has pseudogene status. The CDR3 spans 14 residues. CDR3 region: CASSKLGTQETQYF. The CDR3 DNA reads TGTGCCAGCAGCAAACTGGGGACTCAAGAGACCCAGTACTTC.

This rearrangement joins TRBV10-3 to TRBJ1-2; 7 bases match TRBD1. The CDR3 is made up of 13 amino acids. The germline CDR1 and CDR2 sequences are ENHRY and SYGVKD. Unmatched junction bases numbered 9, after V lost 6 bases and J lost 8 bases. DNA of the CDR3: TGTGCCATCAGGGGTGACAGGGCTGAGGGCTACACCTTC. As protein: CAIRGDRAEGYTF.

For the CDR3, the DNA is TGTGCCAGTACCGCGTTGACAGGGGCCGGTAATTCACCCCTCCACTTT. It specifies CASTALTGAGNSPLHF. The chain uses TRBV19 and TRBJ1-6; TRBD1 matches 8 bases. CDR1 and CDR2 (germline): LNHDA, SQIVND (reference sequence). CDR3 length equals 16 residues. The junction had 11 bases not matched to a gene; V was cut back by 7 bases and J by 6 bases.

The chain is built from TRBV11-2 and TRBJ2-1; the D gene is possibly TRBD1 (5 bases). The CDR3 runs 13 residues. In germline, CDR1 is SGHAT, CDR2 FQNNGV. V was cut by 5 bases and J by 6 bases, with 11 bases left in between. Written as DNA, the CDR3 is TGTGCCAGCAGCAAACTCCAGGGCAATGAGCAGTTCTTC. Its protein product is CASSKLQGNEQFF.

The chain recombines TRBV4-2 with TRBJ1-1; D possibly corresponds to TRBD1 (5 bases). This CDR3 comprises 14 residues. Germline CDR1 and CDR2: LGHNA and YNFKEQ. The V end was cut by 1 base, the J end by 3 bases, with 9 bases between. CDR3: CASSQVVGDTEAFF. The CDR3 DNA follows: TGTGCCAGCAGCCAAGTCGTAGGGGACACTGAAGCTTTCTTT.

The V and J genes are TRBV6-1 and TRBJ1-3, with D maybe TRBD1 (5 bases). Germline V gives CDR1 MNHNS, CDR2 SASEGT. This CDR3 spans 16 amino acids. Trimming left V 1 base short and J 4 bases short, with 14 bases between. CDR3 amino acids: CASSEVGGGGGNTIYF. CDR3 DNA: TGTGCCAGCAGTGAAGTGGGGGGAGGTGGCGGAAACACCATATATTTT.

The chain uses TRBV29-1 and TRBJ2-2; TRBD2 matches at 10 bases. Germline CDR1 is SQVTM and CDR2 is ANQGSEA. This CDR3 region has 18 residues. Unmatched junction bases numbered 13, after V lost 3 bases and J lost 3 bases. The CDR3 DNA reads as TGCAGCGTTGAGCTTTATAGCAGCGGGAGGGCGGACACCGGGGAGCTGTTTTTT. Translation gives CSVELYSSGRADTGELFF.

The count of this clone is one. The chain carries TRBV6-2 or TRBV6-3 and TRBJ2-4; D may be TRBD1 (6 bases). Germline assignment: CDR1 MNHEY and CDR2 SVGEGT. The CDR3 runs 15 residues. V was clipped by 6 bases and J by 0 bases, with 12 bases between them. In nucleotides, the CDR3 is TGTGCCAGCAGCCCGACAGGTTTAGCCAAAAACATTCAGTACTTC. Translation: CASSPTGLAKNIQYF.

The CDR3 spells CASSYPRQDGYTF. The CDR3 nucleotides read TGTGCCAGCAGTTACCCCCGACAGGATGGCTACACCTTC. The chain links TRBV6-6 to TRBJ1-2; tentative D call: TRBD1 (6 bases). There are 13 residues in the CDR3. V lost 2 bases and J 6 bases, leaving 10 bases between the germline ends. CDR1 MNHNY and CDR2 SVGAGI come from the germline V gene (reference sequence).

J is TRBJ2-5 and V is TRBV4-2; possibly TRBD1 for D (6 bases). The CDR3 consists of 15 residues. The V end lost 0 bases, the J end lost 3 bases, and 11 bases lay between the germline ends. The germline V gene encodes CDR1 LGHNA and CDR2 YNFKEQ. The CDR3 coding sequence is TGTGCCAGCAGCCAAGATAGTACAGGGAAAGAGACCCAGTACTTC. Translating it yields CASSQDSTGKETQYF.

The chain joins TRBV5-4 to TRBJ2-3, with 7 bases lining up with TRBD1. This CDR3 region has 16 residues. V lost 4 bases to trimming and J lost 0 bases; unmatched junction nucleotides: 8. Germline assignment: CDR1 SGHNT and CDR2 YYREEE (reference sequence). The CDR3 sequence: CASSQGVVGSTDTQYF. CDR3 nucleotide sequence: TGTGCCAGCAGCCAGGGGGTTGTAGGAAGCACAGATACGCAGTATTTT.

The chain combines TRBV4-1 with TRBJ2-3; 11 nucleotides agree with TRBD2. V dropped 4 bases and J dropped 5; count of bases not matched to a gene: 8. The CDR3 has 16 amino acids. Germline V gene sequence: CDR1 MGHRA, CDR2 YSYEKL. The CDR3 region is CASSPRTSGFGDTQYF. CDR3 sequence (DNA): TGCGCCAGCAGCCCCCGGACTAGCGGGTTTGGAGATACGCAGTATTTT.

The rearrangement links TRBV29-1 to TRBJ2-7, with 13 bases that match TRBD2. V trimming: 6 bases; J trimming: 2 bases; junction bases outside the gene matches: 7. The CDR3 consists of 15 residues. The germline V gene encodes CDR1 SQVTM and CDR2 ANQGSEA. The CDR3 sequence is CSVNGLAGETYEQYF. The CDR3, as DNA: TGCAGCGTGAACGGACTAGCGGGAGAGACCTACGAGCAGTACTTC.

This chain links TRBV5-4 with TRBJ1-1, with no clear D. This CDR3 is 14 amino acids long. The ends were cut back, 0 bases at V and 1 base at J, with 7 bases in the middle. Germline CDR1 is SGHNT and CDR2 is YYREEE (reference sequence). The CDR3 sequence is CASSLDWANTEAFF. The CDR3 DNA is TGTGCCAGCAGCTTGGATTGGGCGAACACTGAAGCTTTCTTT.